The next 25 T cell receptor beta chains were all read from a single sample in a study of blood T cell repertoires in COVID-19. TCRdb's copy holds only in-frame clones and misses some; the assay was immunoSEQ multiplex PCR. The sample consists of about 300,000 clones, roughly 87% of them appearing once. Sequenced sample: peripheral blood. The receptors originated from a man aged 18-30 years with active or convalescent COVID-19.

This CDR3 reads CASSFVVASYEQYF. CDR3 coding DNA: TGTGCCAGCAGTTTTGTAGTAGCTTCCTACGAGCAGTACTTC. The chain joins TRBV28 to TRBJ2-7; no clear D. The CDR3 runs to 14 residues. The ends were cut back, 3 bases at V and 1 base at J, with 10 bases in the middle. Germline V gene data show CDR1 as MDHEN and CDR2 as SYDVKM. Combining the CDR3 with reference TRBV28 and TRBJ2-7 gives the whole variable domain DVKVTQSSRYLVKRTGEKVFLECVQDMDHENMFWYRQDPGLGLRLIYFSYDVKMKEKGDIPEGYSVSREKKERFSLILESASTNQTSMYLCASSFVVASYEQYFGPGTRLTVT.

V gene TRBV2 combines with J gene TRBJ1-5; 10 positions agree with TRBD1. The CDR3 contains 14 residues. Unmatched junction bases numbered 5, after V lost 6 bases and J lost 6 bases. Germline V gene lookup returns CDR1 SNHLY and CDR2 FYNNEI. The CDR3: CASRRDRGGQPQHF. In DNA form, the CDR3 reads TGTGCCAGCAGAAGGGACAGGGGAGGTCAGCCCCAGCATTTT.

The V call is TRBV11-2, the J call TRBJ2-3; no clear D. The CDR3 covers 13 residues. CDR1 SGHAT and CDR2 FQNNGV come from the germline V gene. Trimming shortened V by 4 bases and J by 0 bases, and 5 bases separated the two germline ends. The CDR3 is CASSSLSTDTQYF. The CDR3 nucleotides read TGTGCCAGCAGCTCACTTAGCACAGATACGCAGTATTTT.

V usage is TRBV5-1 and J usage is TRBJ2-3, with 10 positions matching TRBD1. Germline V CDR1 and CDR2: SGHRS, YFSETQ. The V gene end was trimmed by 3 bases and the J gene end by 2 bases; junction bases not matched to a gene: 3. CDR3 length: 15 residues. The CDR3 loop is CASSSGTGVTDTQYF. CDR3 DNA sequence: TGCGCCAGCAGCTCCGGGACAGGGGTCACAGATACGCAGTATTTT.

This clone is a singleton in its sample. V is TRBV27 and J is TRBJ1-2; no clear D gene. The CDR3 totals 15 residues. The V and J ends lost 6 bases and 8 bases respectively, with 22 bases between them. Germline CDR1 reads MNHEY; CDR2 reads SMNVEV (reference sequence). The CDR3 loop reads CASRAAQLPFDGYTF. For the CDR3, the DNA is TGTGCCAGCAGAGCGGCCCAGCTGCCGTTCGACGGCTACACCTTC.

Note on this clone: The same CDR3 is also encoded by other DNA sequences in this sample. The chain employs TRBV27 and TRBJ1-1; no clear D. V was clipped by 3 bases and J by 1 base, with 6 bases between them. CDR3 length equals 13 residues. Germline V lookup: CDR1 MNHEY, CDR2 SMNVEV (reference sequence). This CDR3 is CASSFSPNTEAFF. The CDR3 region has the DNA TGTGCCAGCAGTTTTTCTCCGAACACTGAAGCTTTCTTT.

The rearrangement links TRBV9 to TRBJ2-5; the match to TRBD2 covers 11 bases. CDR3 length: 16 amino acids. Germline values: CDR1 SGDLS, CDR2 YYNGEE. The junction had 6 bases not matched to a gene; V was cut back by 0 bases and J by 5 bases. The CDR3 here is CASSVGLAGTAETQYF. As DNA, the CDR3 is TGTGCCAGCAGCGTAGGACTAGCGGGAACGGCTGAGACCCAGTACTTC.

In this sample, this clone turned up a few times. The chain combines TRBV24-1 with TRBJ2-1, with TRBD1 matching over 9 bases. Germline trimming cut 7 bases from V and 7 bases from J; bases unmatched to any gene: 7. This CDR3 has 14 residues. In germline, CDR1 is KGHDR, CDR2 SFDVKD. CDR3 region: CATSRDREPNEQFF. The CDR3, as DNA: TGTGCCACCAGCCGGGACAGGGAACCGAATGAGCAGTTCTTC.

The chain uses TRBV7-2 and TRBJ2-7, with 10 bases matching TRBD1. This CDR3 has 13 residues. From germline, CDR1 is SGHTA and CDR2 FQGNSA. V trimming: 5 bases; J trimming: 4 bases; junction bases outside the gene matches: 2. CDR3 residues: CASSVDRGYEQYF. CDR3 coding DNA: TGTGCCAGCAGCGTGGACAGGGGGTACGAGCAGTACTTC. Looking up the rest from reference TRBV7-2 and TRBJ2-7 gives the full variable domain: GAGVSQSPSNKVTEKGKDVELRCDPISGHTALYWYRQSLGQGLEFLIYFQGNSAPDKSGLPSDRFSAERTGGSVSTLTIQRTQQEDSAVYLCASSVDRGYEQYFGPGTRLTVT.

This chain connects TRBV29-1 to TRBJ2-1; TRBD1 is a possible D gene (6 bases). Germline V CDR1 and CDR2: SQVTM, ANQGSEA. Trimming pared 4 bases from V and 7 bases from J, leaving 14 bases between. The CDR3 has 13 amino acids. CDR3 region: CSVGRMGANEQFF. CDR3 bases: TGCAGCGTTGGTAGGATGGGGGCGAATGAGCAGTTCTTC.

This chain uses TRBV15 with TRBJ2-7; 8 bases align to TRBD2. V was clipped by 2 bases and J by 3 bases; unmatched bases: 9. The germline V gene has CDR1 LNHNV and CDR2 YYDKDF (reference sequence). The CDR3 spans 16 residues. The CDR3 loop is CATSRQSGTRFYEQYF. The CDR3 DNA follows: TGTGCCACCAGCAGACAGTCCGGGACTAGGTTCTACGAGCAGTACTTC.

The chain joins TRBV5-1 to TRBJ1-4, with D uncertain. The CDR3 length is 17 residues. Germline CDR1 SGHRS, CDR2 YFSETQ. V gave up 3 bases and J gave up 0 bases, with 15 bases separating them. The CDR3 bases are TGCGCCAGCAGCTCAAATCCGACAACTGCAACTAATGAAAAACTGTTTTTT. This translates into CASSSNPTTATNEKLFF.

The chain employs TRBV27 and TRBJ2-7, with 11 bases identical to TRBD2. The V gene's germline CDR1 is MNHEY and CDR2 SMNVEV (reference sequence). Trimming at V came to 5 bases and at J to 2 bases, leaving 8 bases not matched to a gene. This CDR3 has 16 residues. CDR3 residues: CASSPRGLAGPYEQYF. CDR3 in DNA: TGTGCCAGCAGTCCAAGAGGACTAGCGGGTCCCTACGAGCAGTACTTC.

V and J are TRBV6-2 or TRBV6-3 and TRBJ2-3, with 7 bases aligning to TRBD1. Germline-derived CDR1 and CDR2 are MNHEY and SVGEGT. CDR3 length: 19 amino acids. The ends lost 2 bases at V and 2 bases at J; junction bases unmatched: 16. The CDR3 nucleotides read TGTGCCAGCAGTTACATCAGTGGGAGACAGGGCCTCCCCACAGATACGCAGTATTTT. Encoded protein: CASSYISGRQGLPTDTQYF.

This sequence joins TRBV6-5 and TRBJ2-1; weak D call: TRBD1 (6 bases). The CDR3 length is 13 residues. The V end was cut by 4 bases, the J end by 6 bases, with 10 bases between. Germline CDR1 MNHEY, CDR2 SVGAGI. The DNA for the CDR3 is TGTGCCAGCAGTTCACAGACAGGCAATGAGCAGTTCTTC. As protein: CASSSQTGNEQFF.

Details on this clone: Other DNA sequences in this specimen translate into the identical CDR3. The CDR3 loop is CASSSGTGSYEQYF. The DNA of the CDR3 is TGTGCCAGCAGTTCCGGGACAGGGTCCTACGAGCAGTACTTC. V is TRBV7-9 and J is TRBJ2-7, with 9 bases lining up with TRBD1. CDR1 is SEHNR and CDR2 is FQNEAQ in the germline V gene (reference sequence). Germline trimming cut 6 bases from V and 1 base from J; bases unmatched to any gene: 4. This CDR3 contains 14 residues.

The chain's CDR3 is CASTITGTFYEQYF. The CDR3 DNA reads TGTGCCAGCACCATAACAGGGACCTTTTACGAGCAGTACTTC. This chain joins TRBV5-5 and TRBJ2-7; D perhaps matches TRBD1 (6 bases). There are 14 residues in the CDR3. V gave up 6 bases and J gave up 4 bases, with 17 bases separating them. Per the germline V gene, CDR1 is SGHKS and CDR2 is YYEKEE (reference sequence).

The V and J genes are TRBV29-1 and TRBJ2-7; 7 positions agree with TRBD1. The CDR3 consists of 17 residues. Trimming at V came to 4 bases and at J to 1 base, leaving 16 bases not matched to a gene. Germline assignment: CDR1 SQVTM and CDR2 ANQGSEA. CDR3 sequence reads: CSVVGSGTVSPSYEQYF. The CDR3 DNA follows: TGCAGCGTTGTAGGCTCTGGGACAGTGTCCCCATCCTACGAGCAGTACTTC.

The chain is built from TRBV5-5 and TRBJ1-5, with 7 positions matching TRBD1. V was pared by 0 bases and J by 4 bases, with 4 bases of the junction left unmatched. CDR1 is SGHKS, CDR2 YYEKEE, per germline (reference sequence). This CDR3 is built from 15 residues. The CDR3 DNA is TGTGCCAGCAGCTTGGGGACAGGTACTAATCAGCCCCAGCATTTT. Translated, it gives CASSLGTGTNQPQHF.

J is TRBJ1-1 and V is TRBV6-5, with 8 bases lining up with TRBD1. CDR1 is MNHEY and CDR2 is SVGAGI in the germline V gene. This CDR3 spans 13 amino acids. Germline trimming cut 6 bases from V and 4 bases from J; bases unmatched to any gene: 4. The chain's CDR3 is CASRRTGTTEAFF. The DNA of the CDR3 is TGTGCCAGCAGACGGACAGGGACCACTGAAGCTTTCTTT.

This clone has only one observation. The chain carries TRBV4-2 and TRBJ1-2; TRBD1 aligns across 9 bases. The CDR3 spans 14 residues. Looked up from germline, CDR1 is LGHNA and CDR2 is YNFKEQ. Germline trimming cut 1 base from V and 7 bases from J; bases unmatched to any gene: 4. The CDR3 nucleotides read TGTGCCAGCAGCCAAGTGGGGACAGGGTTTGGCTACACCTTC. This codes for CASSQVGTGFGYTF.

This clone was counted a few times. This CDR3 reads CASSQDLARSQETQYF. The CDR3 bases are TGTGCCAGCAGCCAAGATCTAGCTAGGTCACAAGAGACCCAGTACTTC. This chain connects TRBV4-2 to TRBJ2-5; the D gene is possibly TRBD2 (5 bases). Germline V gene lookup returns CDR1 LGHNA and CDR2 YNFKEQ. Trimming stripped 0 bases from V and 2 bases from J, with 13 bases between. This CDR3 has 16 amino acids.

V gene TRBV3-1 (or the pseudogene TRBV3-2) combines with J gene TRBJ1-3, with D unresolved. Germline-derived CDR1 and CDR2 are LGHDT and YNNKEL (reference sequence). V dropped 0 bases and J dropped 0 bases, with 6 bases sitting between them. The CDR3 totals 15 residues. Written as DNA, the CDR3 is TGTGCCAGCAGCCAAGATTACAGCTCTGGAAACACCATATATTTT. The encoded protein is CASSQDYSSGNTIYF.

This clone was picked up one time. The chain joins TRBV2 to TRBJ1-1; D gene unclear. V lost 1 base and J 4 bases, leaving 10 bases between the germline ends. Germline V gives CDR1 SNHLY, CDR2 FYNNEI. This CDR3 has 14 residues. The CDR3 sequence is CASSEGLAVTEAFF. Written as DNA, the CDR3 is TGTGCCAGCAGTGAAGGTTTGGCAGTCACTGAAGCTTTCTTT.

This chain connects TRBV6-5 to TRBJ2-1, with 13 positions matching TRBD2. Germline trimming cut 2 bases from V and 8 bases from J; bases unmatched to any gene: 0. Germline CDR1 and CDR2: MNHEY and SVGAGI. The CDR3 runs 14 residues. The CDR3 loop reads CASSYTSGGDEQFF. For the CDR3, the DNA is TGTGCCAGCAGTTACACTAGCGGGGGGGATGAGCAGTTCTTC.